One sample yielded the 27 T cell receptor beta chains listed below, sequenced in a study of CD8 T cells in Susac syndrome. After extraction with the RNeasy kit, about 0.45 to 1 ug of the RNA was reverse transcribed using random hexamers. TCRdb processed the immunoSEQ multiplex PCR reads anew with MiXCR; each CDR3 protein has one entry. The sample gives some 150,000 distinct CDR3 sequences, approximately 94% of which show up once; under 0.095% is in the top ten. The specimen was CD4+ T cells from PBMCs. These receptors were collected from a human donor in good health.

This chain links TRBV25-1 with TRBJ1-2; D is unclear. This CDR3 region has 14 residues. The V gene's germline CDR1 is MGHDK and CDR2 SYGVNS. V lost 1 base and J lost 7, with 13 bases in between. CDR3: CASSESGRYRGYTF. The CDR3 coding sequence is TGTGCCAGCAGTGAATCGGGCAGGTATCGTGGCTACACCTTC.

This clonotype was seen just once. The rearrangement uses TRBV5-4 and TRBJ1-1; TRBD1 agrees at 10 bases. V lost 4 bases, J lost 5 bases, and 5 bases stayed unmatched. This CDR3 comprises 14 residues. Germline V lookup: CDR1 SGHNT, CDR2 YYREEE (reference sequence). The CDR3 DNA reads TGTGCCAGCAGCCCGACAGGGGGCCGTACTGAAGCTTTCTTT. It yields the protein CASSPTGGRTEAFF.

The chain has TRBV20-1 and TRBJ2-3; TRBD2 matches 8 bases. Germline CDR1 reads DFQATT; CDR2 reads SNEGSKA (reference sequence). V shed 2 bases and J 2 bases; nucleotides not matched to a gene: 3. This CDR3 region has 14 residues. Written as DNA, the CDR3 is TGCAGTGCTAGACCAGCGGGGGTCACAGATACGCAGTATTTT. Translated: CSARPAGVTDTQYF.

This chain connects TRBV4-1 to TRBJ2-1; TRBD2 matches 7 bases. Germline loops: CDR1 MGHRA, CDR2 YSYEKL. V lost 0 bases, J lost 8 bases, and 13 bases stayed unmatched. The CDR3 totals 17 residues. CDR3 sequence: CASSQDMEGAGWDEQFF. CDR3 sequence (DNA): TGCGCCAGCAGCCAAGATATGGAGGGAGCGGGATGGGATGAGCAGTTCTTC.

The CDR3 spells CASTSPTALPETQYF. Here the CDR3 DNA reads TGTGCCAGCACCTCCCCGACGGCCCTTCCCGAAACCCAGTACTTC. The gene calls are TRBV28 and TRBJ2-5; D remains ambiguous. The V gene lost 7 bases and the J gene lost 8 bases, with 23 bases spanning the gap. CDR3 size: 15 residues. Germline V gives CDR1 MDHEN, CDR2 SYDVKM. Filled out from reference TRBV28 and TRBJ2-5, the complete variable domain reads DVKVTQSSRYLVKRTGEKVFLECVQDMDHENMFWYRQDPGLGLRLIYFSYDVKMKEKGDIPEGYSVSREKKERFSLILESASTNQTSMYLCASTSPTALPETQYFGPGTRLLVL.

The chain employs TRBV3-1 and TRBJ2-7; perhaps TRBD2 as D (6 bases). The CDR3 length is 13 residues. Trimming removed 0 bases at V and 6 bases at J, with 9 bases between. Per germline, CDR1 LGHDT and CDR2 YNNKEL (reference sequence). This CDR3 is CASSQDLAVEQYF. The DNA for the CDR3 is TGTGCCAGCAGCCAAGATTTAGCGGTCGAGCAGTACTTC.

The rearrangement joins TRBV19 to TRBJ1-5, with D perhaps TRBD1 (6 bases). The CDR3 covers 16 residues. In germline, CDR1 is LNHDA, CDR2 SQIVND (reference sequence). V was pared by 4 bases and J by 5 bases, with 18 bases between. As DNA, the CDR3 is TGTGCCAGTAGTAAAAGGGCAGGGGACACGTATCAGCCCCAGCATTTT. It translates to CASSKRAGDTYQPQHF.

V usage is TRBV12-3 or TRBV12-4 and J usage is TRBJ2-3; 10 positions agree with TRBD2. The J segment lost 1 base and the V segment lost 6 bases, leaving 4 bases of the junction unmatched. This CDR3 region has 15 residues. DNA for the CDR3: TGTGCCAGCAGCTCAACTAGCGGGGGCACAGATACGCAGTATTTT. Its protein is CASSSTSGGTDTQYF.

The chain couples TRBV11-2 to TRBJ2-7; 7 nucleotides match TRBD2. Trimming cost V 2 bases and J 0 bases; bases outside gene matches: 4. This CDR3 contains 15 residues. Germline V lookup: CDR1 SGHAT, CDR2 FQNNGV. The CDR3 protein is CASSLRGGSSYEQYF. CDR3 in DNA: TGTGCCAGCAGCTTACGCGGCGGGAGCTCCTACGAGCAGTACTTC.

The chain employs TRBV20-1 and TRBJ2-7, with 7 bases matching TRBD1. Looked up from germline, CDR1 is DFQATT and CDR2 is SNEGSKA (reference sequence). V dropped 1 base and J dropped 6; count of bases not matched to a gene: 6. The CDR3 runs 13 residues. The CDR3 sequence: CSARVPDRSEQYF. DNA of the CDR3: TGCAGTGCTAGAGTCCCGGACAGGAGCGAGCAGTACTTC.

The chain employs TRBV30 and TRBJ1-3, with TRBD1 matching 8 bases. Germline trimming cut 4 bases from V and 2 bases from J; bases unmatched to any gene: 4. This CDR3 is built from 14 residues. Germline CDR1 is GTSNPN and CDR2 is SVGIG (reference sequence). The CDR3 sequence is CAWMRTGTGNTIYF. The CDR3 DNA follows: TGTGCCTGGATGAGGACAGGGACTGGAAACACCATATATTTT.

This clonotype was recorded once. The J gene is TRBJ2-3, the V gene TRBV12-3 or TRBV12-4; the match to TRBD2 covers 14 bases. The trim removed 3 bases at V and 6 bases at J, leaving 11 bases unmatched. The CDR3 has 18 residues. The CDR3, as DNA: TGTGCCAGCAGTTTCGAGACTAGCGGGAGGGCCCGGAAGGATACGCAGTATTTT. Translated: CASSFETSGRARKDTQYF.

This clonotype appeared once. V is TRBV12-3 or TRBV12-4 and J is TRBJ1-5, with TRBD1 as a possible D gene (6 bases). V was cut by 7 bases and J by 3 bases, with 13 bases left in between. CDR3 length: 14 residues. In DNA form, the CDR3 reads TGTGCCAGCACCGATACAGGGTACAATCAGCCCCAGCATTTT. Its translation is CASTDTGYNQPQHF.

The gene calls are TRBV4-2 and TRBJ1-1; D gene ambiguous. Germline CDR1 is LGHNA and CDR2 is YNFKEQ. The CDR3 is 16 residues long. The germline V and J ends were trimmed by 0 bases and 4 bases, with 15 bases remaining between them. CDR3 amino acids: CASSQDRRARRTEAFF. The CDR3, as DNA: TGTGCCAGCAGCCAAGATCGAAGGGCCCGGCGCACTGAAGCTTTCTTT.

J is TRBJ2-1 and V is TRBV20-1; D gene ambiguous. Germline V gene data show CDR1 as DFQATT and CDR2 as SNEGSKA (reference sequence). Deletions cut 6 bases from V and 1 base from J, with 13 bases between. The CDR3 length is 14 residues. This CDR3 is CSARRRSSYNEQFF. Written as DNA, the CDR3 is TGCAGTGCCCGGCGCAGGAGTTCCTACAATGAGCAGTTCTTC.

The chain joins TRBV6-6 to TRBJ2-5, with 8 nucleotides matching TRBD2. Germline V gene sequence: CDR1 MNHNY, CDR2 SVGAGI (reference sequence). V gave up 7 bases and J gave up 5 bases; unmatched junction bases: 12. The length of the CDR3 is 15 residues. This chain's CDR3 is CASTLTSEAFETQYF. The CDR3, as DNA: TGTGCCAGCACCCTGACTAGCGAGGCTTTTGAGACCCAGTACTTC.

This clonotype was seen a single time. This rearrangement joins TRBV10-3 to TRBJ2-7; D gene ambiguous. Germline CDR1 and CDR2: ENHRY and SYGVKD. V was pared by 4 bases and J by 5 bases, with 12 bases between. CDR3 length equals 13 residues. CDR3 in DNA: TGTGCCATCAGTGCTGAGACAATCCACGAGCAGTACTTC. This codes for CAISAETIHEQYF.

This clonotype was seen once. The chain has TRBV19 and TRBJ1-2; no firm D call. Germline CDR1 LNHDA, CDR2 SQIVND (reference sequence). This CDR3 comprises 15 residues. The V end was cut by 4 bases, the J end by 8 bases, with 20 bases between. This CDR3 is CASSKSLEAWEGYTF. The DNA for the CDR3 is TGTGCCAGTAGTAAGTCACTGGAGGCATGGGAAGGCTACACCTTC.

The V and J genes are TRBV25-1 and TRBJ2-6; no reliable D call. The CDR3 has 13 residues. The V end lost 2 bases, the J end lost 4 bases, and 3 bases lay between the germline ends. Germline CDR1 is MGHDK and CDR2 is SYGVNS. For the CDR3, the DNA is TGTGCCAGCAGTGAACCCGGGGCCAACGTCCTGACTTTC. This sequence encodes CASSEPGANVLTF.

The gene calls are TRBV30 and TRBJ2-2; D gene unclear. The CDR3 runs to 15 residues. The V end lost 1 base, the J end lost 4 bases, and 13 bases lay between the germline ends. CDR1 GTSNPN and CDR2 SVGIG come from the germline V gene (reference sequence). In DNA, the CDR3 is TGTGCCTGGAGTGCTCTGACACTGACCACCGGGGAGCTGTTTTTT. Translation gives CAWSALTLTTGELFF.

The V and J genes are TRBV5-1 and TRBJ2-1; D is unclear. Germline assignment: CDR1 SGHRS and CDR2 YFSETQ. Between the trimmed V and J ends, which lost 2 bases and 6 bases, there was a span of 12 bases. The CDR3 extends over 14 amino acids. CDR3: CASSFRSIGNEQFF. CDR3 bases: TGCGCCAGCAGCTTCCGGAGTATAGGCAATGAGCAGTTCTTC.

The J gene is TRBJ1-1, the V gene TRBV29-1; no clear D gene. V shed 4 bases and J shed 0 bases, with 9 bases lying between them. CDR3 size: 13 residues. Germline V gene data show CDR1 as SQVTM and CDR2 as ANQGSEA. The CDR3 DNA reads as TGCAGCGTTGTCCGAGTAATGAACACTGAAGCTTTCTTT. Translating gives CSVVRVMNTEAFF.

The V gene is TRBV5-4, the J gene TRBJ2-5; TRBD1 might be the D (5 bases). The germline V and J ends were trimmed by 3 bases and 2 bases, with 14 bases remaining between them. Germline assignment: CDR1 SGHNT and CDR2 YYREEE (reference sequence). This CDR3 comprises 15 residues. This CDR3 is CASSSRVSRQETQYF. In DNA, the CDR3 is TGTGCCAGCAGCTCCAGGGTTAGCCGGCAAGAGACCCAGTACTTC.

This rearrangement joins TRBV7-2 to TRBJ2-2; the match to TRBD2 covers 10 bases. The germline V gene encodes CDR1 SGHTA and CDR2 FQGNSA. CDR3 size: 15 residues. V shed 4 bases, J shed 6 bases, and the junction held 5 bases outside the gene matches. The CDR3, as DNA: TGTGCCAGCAGCTCCCGCGGGACTAGCGCCGGGGAGCTGTTTTTT. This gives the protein CASSSRGTSAGELFF.

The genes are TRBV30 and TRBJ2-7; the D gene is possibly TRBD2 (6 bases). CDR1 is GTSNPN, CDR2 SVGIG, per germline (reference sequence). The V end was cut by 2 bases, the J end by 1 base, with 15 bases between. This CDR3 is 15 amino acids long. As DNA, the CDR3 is TGTGCCTGGAGTCACAGGACCGGGGGATCCTACGAGCAGTACTTC. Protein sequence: CAWSHRTGGSYEQYF.

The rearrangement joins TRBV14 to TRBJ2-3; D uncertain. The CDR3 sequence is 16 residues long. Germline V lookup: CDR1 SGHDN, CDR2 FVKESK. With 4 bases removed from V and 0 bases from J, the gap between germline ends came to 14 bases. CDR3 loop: CASSLLRASSTDTQYF. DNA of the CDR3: TGTGCCAGCAGCCTTCTAAGGGCCTCTAGCACAGATACGCAGTATTTT.

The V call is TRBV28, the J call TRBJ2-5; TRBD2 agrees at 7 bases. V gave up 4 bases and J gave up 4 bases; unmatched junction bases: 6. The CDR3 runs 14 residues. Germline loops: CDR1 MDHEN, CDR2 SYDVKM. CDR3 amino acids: CASSSRGGGETQYF. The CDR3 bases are TGTGCCAGCAGTTCCCGCGGGGGTGGAGAGACCCAGTACTTC.